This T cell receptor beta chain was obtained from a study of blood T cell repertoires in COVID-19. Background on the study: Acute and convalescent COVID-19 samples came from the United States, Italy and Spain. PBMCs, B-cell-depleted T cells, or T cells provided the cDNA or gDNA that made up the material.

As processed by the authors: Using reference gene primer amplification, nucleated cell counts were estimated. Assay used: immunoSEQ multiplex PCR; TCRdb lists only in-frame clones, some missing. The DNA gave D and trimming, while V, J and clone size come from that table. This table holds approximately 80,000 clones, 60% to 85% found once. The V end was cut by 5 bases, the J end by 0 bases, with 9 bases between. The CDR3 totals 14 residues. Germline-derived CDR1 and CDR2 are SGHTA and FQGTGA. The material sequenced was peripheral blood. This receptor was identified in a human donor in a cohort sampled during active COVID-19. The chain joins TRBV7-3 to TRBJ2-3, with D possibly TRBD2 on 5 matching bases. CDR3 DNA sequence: TGTGCCAGCAGCCCGGGATTTAGCACAGATACGCAGTATTTT. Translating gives CASSPGFSTDTQYF.